These 22 T cell receptor beta chains originate from one sample sequenced in a study of control samples from healthy donors and cancer patients. Sequencing was performed with immunoSEQ multiplex PCR; in TCRdb, only in-frame clones are kept and a portion is missing. The top ten clones hold less than 5.5% of a sample with 130,000 to 150,000 clones, around nine tenths of them seen once. Sequencing was done on a sample of blood. Every receptor here comes from a man aged 25 to 45 in good health.

The chain is built from TRBV7-9 and TRBJ2-7; 12 positions agree with TRBD2. The V gene end was trimmed by 2 bases and the J gene end by 0 bases; junction bases not matched to a gene: 2. Germline CDR1 SEHNR, CDR2 FQNEAQ (reference sequence). This CDR3 region has 16 residues. CDR3 nucleotide sequence: TGTGCCAGCAGCTTAATGACTAGCGGGAGCTCCTACGAGCAGTACTTC. Its translation is CASSLMTSGSSYEQYF. The variable domain in full, with the rest retrieved from reference TRBV7-9 and TRBJ2-7, is DTGVSQNPRHKITKRGQNVTFRCDPISEHNRLYWYRQTLGQGPEFLTYFQNEAQLEKSRLLSDRFSAERPKGSFSTLEIQRTEQGDSAMYLCASSLMTSGSSYEQYFGPGTRLTVT.

J is TRBJ2-7 and V is TRBV4-3; D gene ambiguous. Germline CDR1 and CDR2: LGHNA and YSLEER. The CDR3 runs 14 residues. Between the trimmed V and J ends, which lost 0 bases and 2 bases, there was a span of 8 bases. Here the CDR3 reads CASSQDYGTYEQYF. The CDR3 bases are TGCGCCAGCAGCCAAGATTATGGCACCTACGAGCAGTACTTC.

The chain employs TRBV7-6 and TRBJ2-7; 10 bases map to TRBD1. Germline CDR1 is SGHVS and CDR2 is FNYEAQ. The CDR3 length is 15 residues. V shed 4 bases, J shed 5 bases, and the junction held 8 bases outside the gene matches. The CDR3 loop reads CASSYDRGQRNEQYF. As DNA, the CDR3 is TGTGCCAGCAGCTACGACAGGGGGCAAAGGAACGAGCAGTACTTC.

In nucleotides, the CDR3 is TGTGCCAGCAGTGACGGGGCAGGGGATGTAGATGAGCAGTTCTTC. This translates into CASSDGAGDVDEQFF. This chain connects TRBV6-4 to TRBJ2-1; D possibly corresponds to TRBD1 (6 bases). The CDR3 runs to 15 residues. Germline V gene lookup returns CDR1 MRHNA and CDR2 SNTAGT. V was pared by 2 bases and J by 8 bases, with 16 bases between.

J is TRBJ1-6 and V is TRBV5-1, with 9 bases that match TRBD1. Trimming cost V 6 bases and J 6 bases; bases outside gene matches: 7. Germline V gene lookup returns CDR1 SGHRS and CDR2 YFSETQ. There are 15 residues in the CDR3. The CDR3 region has the DNA TGCGCCAGCACCGACAGGGGGAGACTTAATTCACCCCTCCACTTT. Amino acid sequence: CASTDRGRLNSPLHF.

DNA for the CDR3: TGTGCCAGCAGCGTAGGAGGGGGAGACTATGGCTACACCTTC. Residues: CASSVGGGDYGYTF. The chain uses TRBV9 and TRBJ1-2; D perhaps matches TRBD1 (6 bases). The CDR3 covers 14 residues. CDR1 and CDR2 (germline): SGDLS, YYNGEE. Trimming removed 0 bases from V and 3 bases from J, with 9 bases in between.

J is TRBJ2-5 and V is TRBV7-9; D may be TRBD2 (6 bases). V lost 1 base and J lost 9, with 9 bases in between. Germline lookup yields CDR1 SEHNR and CDR2 FQNEAQ (reference sequence). The CDR3 runs to 12 residues. The CDR3: CASSLEQRAQYF. In DNA, the CDR3 is TGTGCCAGCAGCTTAGAGCAGCGGGCCCAGTACTTC.

V gene TRBV19 combines with J gene TRBJ2-2; D unclear. Germline CDR1 is LNHDA and CDR2 is SQIVND (reference sequence). CDR3 size: 16 residues. The V end lost 6 bases, the J end lost 1 base, and 15 bases lay between the germline ends. Here the CDR3 DNA reads TGTGCCAGTAGCCTGGAGTCAGCGCAGAACACCGGGGAGCTGTTTTTT. Translating gives CASSLESAQNTGELFF.

This clone was observed a single time. The chain joins TRBV5-4 to TRBJ2-7, with TRBD1 matching 9 bases. Germline-derived CDR1 and CDR2 are SGHNT and YYREEE (reference sequence). CDR3 length equals 16 residues. Unmatched junction bases numbered 9, after V lost 0 bases and J lost 5 bases. CDR3 DNA: TGTGCCAGCAGCTTGGCAAGGGACAGGGTGTCCCACGAGCAGTACTTC. Protein sequence: CASSLARDRVSHEQYF.

The chain employs TRBV18 and TRBJ2-7, with a possible D match to TRBD2 (6 bases). Germline CDR1 and CDR2: KGHSH and LQKENI. Trimming removed 1 base from V and 0 bases from J, with 16 bases in between. This CDR3 spans 17 amino acids. The CDR3 protein is CASSPQQGSGSSYEQYF. CDR3 bases: TGTGCCAGCTCACCACAGCAAGGTAGCGGAAGCTCCTACGAGCAGTACTTC.

This clone turned up a few times. The chain couples TRBV29-1 to TRBJ2-7; D uncertain. The length of the CDR3 is 10 residues. Germline CDR1 reads SQVTM; CDR2 reads ANQGSEA. The V gene lost 6 bases and the J gene lost 4 bases, with 7 bases spanning the gap. CDR3 sequence (DNA): TGCAGCGTAGGAGATTACGAGCAGTACTTC. Protein sequence: CSVGDYEQYF.

In this sample, this clone turned up once. V usage is TRBV7-9 and J usage is TRBJ1-2; 11 bases match TRBD1. The germline CDR1 and CDR2 sequences are SEHNR and FQNEAQ (reference sequence). This CDR3 is 17 amino acids long. J lost 3 bases, V lost 5 bases, and 11 bases had no gene match. CDR3 in amino acids: CASSHDPGQGAHYGYTF. The CDR3 nucleotides are TGTGCCAGCAGCCATGACCCTGGACAGGGGGCTCACTATGGCTACACCTTC.

The V call is TRBV7-3, the J call TRBJ2-5; the D gene is possibly TRBD2 (7 bases). With 4 bases removed from V and 3 bases from J, the gap between germline ends came to 15 bases. In germline, CDR1 is SGHTA, CDR2 FQGTGA. The CDR3 is made up of 15 amino acids. CDR3 bases: TGTGCCAGCAGCTCGCCCACGGGGGGCGAAGAGACCCAGTACTTC. This gives the protein CASSSPTGGEETQYF. Filled out from reference TRBV7-3 and TRBJ2-5, the complete variable domain reads GAGVSQTPSNKVTEKGKYVELRCDPISGHTALYWYRQSLGQGPEFLIYFQGTGAADDSGLPNDRFFAVRPEGSVSTLKIQRTERGDSAVYLCASSSPTGGEETQYFGPGTRLLVL.

The rearrangement joins TRBV2 to TRBJ1-5, with D hard to call. Deletions cut 4 bases from V and 4 bases from J, with 11 bases between. The CDR3 is 14 residues long. CDR1 is SNHLY and CDR2 is FYNNEI in the germline V gene. For the CDR3, the DNA is TGTGCCAGCAGTGTAGGAGATCTGAATCAGCCCCAGCATTTT. Its protein product is CASSVGDLNQPQHF.

This chain joins TRBV19 and TRBJ2-5; D is perhaps TRBD1 or TRBD2 (5 bases each). This CDR3 region has 13 residues. Germline-derived CDR1 and CDR2 are LNHDA and SQIVND (reference sequence). V lost 5 bases to trimming and J lost 3 bases, with 10 bases between them. CDR3 sequence reads: CASSWDGEETQYF. The CDR3, as DNA: TGTGCCAGTAGTTGGGACGGAGAAGAGACCCAGTACTTC.

CDR3 sequence (DNA): TGTGCCAGCTCACCACAGACAGGGAGGTCAGGCGAGCAGTACTTC. Encoded protein: CASSPQTGRSGEQYF. The chain uses TRBV18 and TRBJ2-7, with D perhaps matching TRBD1 (7 bases). The CDR3 runs 15 residues. Per germline, CDR1 KGHSH and CDR2 LQKENI. Deletions cut 1 base from V and 6 bases from J, with 16 bases between.

The chain recombines TRBV6-2 or TRBV6-3 with TRBJ1-5; 10 bases line up with TRBD1. V shed 5 bases, J shed 0 bases, and the junction held 7 bases outside the gene matches. CDR1 MNHEY and CDR2 SVGEGT come from the germline V gene. This CDR3 contains 17 residues. Here the CDR3 DNA reads TGTGCCAGCAGTAAGGGACAGGGGAATATTAGCAATCAGCCCCAGCATTTT. This codes for CASSKGQGNISNQPQHF.

This chain links TRBV28 with TRBJ2-1, with D tentatively TRBD2 (6 bases). This CDR3 region has 17 residues. CDR1 and CDR2 (germline): MDHEN, SYDVKM. V was clipped by 1 base and J by 1 base, with 14 bases between them. The DNA for the CDR3 is TGTGCCAGCAGTTTATTCGGGGGAGACCGGTCCTACAATGAGCAGTTCTTC. This gives the protein CASSLFGGDRSYNEQFF. Full variable domain (remainder filled in from reference TRBV28 and TRBJ2-1): DVKVTQSSRYLVKRTGEKVFLECVQDMDHENMFWYRQDPGLGLRLIYFSYDVKMKEKGDIPEGYSVSREKKERFSLILESASTNQTSMYLCASSLFGGDRSYNEQFFGPGTRLTVL.

The CDR3 loop is CASSRRLGSGASRDTGELFF. CDR3 nucleotides: TGCGCCAGCAGCCGCCGGTTGGGTAGCGGGGCCTCTCGGGACACCGGGGAGCTGTTTTTT. The rearrangement joins TRBV4-3 to TRBJ2-2; TRBD2 matches at 8 bases. The V segment lost 4 bases and the J segment 3 bases; nucleotides outside the gene matches: 19. The CDR3 covers 20 residues. Germline CDR1 is LGHNA and CDR2 is YSLEER.

The V call is TRBV18, the J call TRBJ1-6; 9 positions match TRBD1. The CDR3 is 17 residues long. With V trimmed by 1 base and J by 3 bases, 4 bases remained unmatched. The germline V gene has CDR1 KGHSH and CDR2 LQKENI. The chain's CDR3 is CASSPQAGQGYNSPLHF. In DNA, the CDR3 is TGTGCCAGCTCACCACAGGCGGGACAGGGCTATAATTCACCCCTCCACTTT.

The rearrangement uses TRBV13 and TRBJ2-3, with 7 bases matching TRBD2. Germline V lookup: CDR1 PRHDT, CDR2 FYEKMQ (reference sequence). The CDR3 is made up of 15 amino acids. The V and J ends lost 5 bases and 2 bases, in that order; junction bases with no gene match: 7. CDR3 sequence reads: CASSVTGGPTDTQYF. CDR3 nucleotide sequence: TGTGCCAGCAGCGTGACGGGAGGCCCCACAGATACGCAGTATTTT.

The chain is built from TRBV4-3 and TRBJ1-2; D is perhaps TRBD1 (5 bases). The CDR3 extends over 16 amino acids. Germline V gives CDR1 LGHNA, CDR2 YSLEER. Trimming cost V 0 bases and J 2 bases, with 13 bases left between them. Here the CDR3 DNA reads TGCGCCAGCAGCCAAGATCCTAAAGGGACGAACTATGGCTACACCTTC. Translation gives CASSQDPKGTNYGYTF.